This TCR beta chain is from a study of early stage breast cancer tumors. The protocol was immunoSEQ multiplex PCR, while the TCRdb copy is restricted to in-frame clones and leaves out a portion. The sample holds about 31,000 clones, 70% to 75% seen once. V gave up 0 bases and J gave up 5 bases, with 10 bases separating them. The CDR3 covers 15 residues. Germline V CDR1 and CDR2: SGHTA, FQGTGA. Sequences were obtained from blood. The chain recombines TRBV7-3 with TRBJ2-2; maybe TRBD2 (5 bases). The clonotype was recovered from a person between 35 and 49 years old with breast cancer. The CDR3: CASSLTGSLTGELFF. Written as DNA, the CDR3 is TGTGCCAGCAGCTTAACTGGGAGTCTGACCGGGGAGCTGTTTTTT. Full variable domain (rest looked up from reference TRBV7-3 and TRBJ2-2): GAGVSQTPSNKVTEKGKYVELRCDPISGHTALYWYRQSLGQGPEFLIYFQGTGAADDSGLPNDRFFAVRPEGSVSTLKIQRTERGDSAVYLCASSLTGSLTGELFFGEGSRLTVL.